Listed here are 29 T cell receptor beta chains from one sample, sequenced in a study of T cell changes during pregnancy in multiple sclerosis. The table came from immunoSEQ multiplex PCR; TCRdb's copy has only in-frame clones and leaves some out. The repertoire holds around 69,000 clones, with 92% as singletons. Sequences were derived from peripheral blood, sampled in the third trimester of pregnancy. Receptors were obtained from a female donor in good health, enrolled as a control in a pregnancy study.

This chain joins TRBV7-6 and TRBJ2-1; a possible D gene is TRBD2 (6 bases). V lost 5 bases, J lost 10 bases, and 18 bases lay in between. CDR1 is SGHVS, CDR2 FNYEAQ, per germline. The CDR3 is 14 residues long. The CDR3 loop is CASSLGGSSLEQFF. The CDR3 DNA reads TGTGCCAGCAGCCTCGGGGGTAGTAGCTTGGAGCAGTTCTTC.

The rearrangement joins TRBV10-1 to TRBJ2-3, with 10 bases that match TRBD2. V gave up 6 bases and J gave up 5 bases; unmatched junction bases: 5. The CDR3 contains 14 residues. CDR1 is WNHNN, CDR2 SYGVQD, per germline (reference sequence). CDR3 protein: CASSSGGAGDTQYF. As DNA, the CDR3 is TGCGCCAGCAGCAGCGGGGGGGCGGGAGATACGCAGTATTTT.

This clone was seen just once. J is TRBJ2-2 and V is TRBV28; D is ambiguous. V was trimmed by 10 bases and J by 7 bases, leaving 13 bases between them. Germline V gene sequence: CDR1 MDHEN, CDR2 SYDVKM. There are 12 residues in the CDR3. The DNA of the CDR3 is TGTGCCACCCGAACCTCCTACGGGGAGCTGTTTTTT. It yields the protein CATRTSYGELFF.

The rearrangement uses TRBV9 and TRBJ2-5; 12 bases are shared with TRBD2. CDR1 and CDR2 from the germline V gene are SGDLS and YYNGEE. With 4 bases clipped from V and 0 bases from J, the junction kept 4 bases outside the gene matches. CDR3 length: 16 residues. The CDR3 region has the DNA TGTGCCAGCAGCACCCGGACTAGCGGGGACCAAGAGACCCAGTACTTC. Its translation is CASSTRTSGDQETQYF.

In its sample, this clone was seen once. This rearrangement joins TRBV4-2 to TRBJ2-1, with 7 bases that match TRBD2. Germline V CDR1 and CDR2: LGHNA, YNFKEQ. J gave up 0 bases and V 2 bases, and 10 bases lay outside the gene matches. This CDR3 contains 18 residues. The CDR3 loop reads CASSQNPAGPSSYNEQFF. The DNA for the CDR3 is TGTGCCAGCAGCCAAAATCCAGCGGGGCCGAGCTCCTACAATGAGCAGTTCTTC.

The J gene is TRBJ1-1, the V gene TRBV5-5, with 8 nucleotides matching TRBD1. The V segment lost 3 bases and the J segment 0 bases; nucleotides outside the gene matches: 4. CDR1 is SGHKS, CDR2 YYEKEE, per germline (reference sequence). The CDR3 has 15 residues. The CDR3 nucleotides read TGTGCCAGCAGCTCAGGGACAGGAATGAACACTGAAGCTTTCTTT. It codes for CASSSGTGMNTEAFF.

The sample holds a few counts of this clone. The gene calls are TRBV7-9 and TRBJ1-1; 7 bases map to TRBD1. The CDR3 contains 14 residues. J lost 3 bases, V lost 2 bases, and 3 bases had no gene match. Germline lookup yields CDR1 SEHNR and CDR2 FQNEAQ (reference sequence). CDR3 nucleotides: TGTGCCAGCAGCTTAACAGGGGTTCACACTGAAGCTTTCTTT. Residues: CASSLTGVHTEAFF.

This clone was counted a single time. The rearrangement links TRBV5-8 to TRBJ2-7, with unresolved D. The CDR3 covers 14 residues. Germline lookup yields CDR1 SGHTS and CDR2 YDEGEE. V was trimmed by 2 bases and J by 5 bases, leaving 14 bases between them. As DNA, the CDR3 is TGTGCCAGCAGCTTCTTGGTTTTCAACAACGAGCAGTACTTC. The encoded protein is CASSFLVFNNEQYF.

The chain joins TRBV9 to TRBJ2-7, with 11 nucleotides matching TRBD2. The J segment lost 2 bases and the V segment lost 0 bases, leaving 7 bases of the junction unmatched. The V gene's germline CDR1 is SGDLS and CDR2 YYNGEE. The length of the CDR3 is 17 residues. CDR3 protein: CASSVASGTSGTYEQYF. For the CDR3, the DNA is TGTGCCAGCAGCGTAGCTTCCGGGACTAGCGGTACCTACGAGCAGTACTTC.

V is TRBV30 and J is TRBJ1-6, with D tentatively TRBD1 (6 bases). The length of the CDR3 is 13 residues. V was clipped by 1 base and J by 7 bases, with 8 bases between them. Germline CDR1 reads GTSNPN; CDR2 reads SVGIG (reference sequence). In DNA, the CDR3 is TGTGCCTGGAGTGGGACAGAGAATTCACCCCTCCACTTT. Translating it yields CAWSGTENSPLHF.

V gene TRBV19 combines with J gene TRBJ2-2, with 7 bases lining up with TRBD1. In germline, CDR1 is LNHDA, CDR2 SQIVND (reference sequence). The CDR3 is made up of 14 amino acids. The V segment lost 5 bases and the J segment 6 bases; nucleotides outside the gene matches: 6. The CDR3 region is CASSPGQLSGELFF. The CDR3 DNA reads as TGTGCCAGTAGTCCGGGACAGCTATCCGGGGAGCTGTTTTTT.

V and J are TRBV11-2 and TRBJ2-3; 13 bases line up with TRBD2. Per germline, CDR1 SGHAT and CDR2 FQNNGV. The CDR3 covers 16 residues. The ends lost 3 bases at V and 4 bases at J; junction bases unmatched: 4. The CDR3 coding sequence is TGTGCCAGCAGCTTCGGGACTAGCGGGATTTCAGATACGCAGTATTTT. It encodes CASSFGTSGISDTQYF.

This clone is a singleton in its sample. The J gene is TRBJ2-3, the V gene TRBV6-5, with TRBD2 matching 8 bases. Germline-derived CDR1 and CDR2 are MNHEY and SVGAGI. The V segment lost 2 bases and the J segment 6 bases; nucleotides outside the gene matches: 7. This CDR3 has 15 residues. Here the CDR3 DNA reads TGTGCCAGCAGTTACGGTCCCAGCGGGGGCGATACGCAGTATTTT. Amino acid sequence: CASSYGPSGGDTQYF.

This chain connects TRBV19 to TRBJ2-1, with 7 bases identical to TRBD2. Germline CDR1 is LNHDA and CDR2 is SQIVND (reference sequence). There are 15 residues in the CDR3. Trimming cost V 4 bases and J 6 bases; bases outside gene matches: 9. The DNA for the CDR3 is TGTGCCAGTAGTAACACTGGCGGGAGTGCCAATGAGCAGTTCTTC. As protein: CASSNTGGSANEQFF.

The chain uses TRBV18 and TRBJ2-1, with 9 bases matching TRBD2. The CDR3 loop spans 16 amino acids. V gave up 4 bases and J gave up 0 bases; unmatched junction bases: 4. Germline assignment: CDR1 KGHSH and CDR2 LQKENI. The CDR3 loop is CASSLFSGSSYNEQFF. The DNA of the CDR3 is TGTGCCAGCTCACTATTTAGCGGGAGCTCCTACAATGAGCAGTTCTTC.

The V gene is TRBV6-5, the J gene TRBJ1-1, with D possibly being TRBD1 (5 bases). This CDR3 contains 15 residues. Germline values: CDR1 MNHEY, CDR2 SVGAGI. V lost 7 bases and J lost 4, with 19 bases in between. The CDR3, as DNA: TGTGCCAGCACGCAGGACGCTCCGGGGGGCACTGAAGCTTTCTTT. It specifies CASTQDAPGGTEAFF.

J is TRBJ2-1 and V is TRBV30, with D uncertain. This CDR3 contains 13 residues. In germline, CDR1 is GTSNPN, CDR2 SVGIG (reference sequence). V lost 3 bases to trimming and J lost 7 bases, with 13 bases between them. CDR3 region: CAWSPTYPNEQFF. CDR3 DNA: TGTGCCTGGAGCCCTACGTATCCAAATGAGCAGTTCTTC.

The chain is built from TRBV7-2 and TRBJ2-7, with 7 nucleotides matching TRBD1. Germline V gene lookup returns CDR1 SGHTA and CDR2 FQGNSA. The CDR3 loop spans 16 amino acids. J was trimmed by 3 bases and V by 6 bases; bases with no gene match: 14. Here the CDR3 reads CASRPTNTGDGYEQYF. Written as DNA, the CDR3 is TGTGCCAGCAGACCAACAAACACAGGGGACGGCTACGAGCAGTACTTC. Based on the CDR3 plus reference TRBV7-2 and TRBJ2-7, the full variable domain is GAGVSQSPSNKVTEKGKDVELRCDPISGHTALYWYRQSLGQGLEFLIYFQGNSAPDKSGLPSDRFSAERTGGSVSTLTIQRTQQEDSAVYLCASRPTNTGDGYEQYFGPGTRLTVT.

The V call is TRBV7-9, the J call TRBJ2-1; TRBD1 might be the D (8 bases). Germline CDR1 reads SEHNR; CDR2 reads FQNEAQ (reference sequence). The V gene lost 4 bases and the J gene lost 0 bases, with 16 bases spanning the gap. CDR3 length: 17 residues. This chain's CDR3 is CASSSQGAGASYNEQFF. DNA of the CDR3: TGTGCCAGCAGCTCCCAGGGGGCGGGGGCCTCCTACAATGAGCAGTTCTTC.

The CDR3 sequence is CASSAGSENIQYF. CDR3 coding DNA: TGTGCCAGCAGCGCGGGTTCTGAAAACATTCAGTACTTC. The chain employs TRBV6-4 and TRBJ2-4; D may be TRBD2 (5 bases). There are 13 residues in the CDR3. The ends were cut back, 6 bases at V and 5 bases at J, with 11 bases in the middle. Germline V gives CDR1 MRHNA, CDR2 SNTAGT.

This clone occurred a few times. As DNA, the CDR3 is TGTGCCAGCAGCTTACGCTACAATGAGCAGTTCTTC. Protein sequence: CASSLRYNEQFF. The rearrangement links TRBV7-2 to TRBJ2-1; D remains ambiguous. V lost 2 bases and J lost 3, with 2 bases in between. CDR3 size: 12 residues. The germline CDR1 and CDR2 sequences are SGHTA and FQGNSA.

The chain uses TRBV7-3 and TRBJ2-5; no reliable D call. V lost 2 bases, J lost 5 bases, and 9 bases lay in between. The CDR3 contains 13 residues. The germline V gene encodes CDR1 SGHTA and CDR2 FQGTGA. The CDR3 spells CASSLAPRETQYF. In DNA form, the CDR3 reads TGTGCCAGCAGCTTAGCTCCCAGGGAGACCCAGTACTTC.

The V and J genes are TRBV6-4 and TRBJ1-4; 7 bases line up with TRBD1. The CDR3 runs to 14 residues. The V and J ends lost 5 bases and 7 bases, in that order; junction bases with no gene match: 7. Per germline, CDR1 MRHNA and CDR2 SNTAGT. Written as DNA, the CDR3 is TGTGCCAGCAGTCCTGACAGGGAGAGTGAAAAACTGTTTTTT. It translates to CASSPDRESEKLFF.

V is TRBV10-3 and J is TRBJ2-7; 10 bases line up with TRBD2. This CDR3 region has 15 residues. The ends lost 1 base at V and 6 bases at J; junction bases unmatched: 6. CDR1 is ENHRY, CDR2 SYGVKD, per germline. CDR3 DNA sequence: TGTGCCATCAGTGAGTTCGCACTAGCGGGAATCGAGCAGTACTTC. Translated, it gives CAISEFALAGIEQYF.

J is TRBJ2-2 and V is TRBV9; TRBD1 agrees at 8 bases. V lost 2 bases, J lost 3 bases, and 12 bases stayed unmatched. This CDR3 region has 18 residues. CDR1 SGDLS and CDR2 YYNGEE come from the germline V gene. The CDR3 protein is CASSVDPARGLYTGELFF. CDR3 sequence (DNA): TGTGCCAGCAGCGTCGACCCCGCCAGGGGGCTGTACACCGGGGAGCTGTTTTTT.

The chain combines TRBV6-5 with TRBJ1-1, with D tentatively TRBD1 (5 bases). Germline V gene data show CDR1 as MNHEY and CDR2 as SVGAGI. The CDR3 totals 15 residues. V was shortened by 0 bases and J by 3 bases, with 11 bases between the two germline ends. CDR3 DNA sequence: TGTGCCAGCAGTTACTCAGGGGCGGGGGACACTGAAGCTTTCTTT. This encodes CASSYSGAGDTEAFF.

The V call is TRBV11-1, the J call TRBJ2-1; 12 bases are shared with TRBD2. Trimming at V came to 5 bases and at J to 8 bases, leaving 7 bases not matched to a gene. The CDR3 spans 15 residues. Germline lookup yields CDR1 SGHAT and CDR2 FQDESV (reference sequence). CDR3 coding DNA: TGTGCCAGCAGCCGACTACTAGCGGGAGGCGATGAGCAGTTCTTC. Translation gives CASSRLLAGGDEQFF.

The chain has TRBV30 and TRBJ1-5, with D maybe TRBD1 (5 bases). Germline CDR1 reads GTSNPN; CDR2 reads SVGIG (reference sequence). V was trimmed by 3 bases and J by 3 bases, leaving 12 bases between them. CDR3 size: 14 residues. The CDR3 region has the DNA TGTGCCTGGAGCTCCGGGACTAACAATCAGCCCCAGCATTTT. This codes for CAWSSGTNNQPQHF. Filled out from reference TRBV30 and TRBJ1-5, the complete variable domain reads SQTIHQWPATLVQPVGSPLSLECTVEGTSNPNLYWYRQAAGRGLQLLFYSVGIGQISSEVPQNLSASRPQDRQFILSSKKLLLSDSGFYLCAWSSGTNNQPQHFGDGTRLSIL.

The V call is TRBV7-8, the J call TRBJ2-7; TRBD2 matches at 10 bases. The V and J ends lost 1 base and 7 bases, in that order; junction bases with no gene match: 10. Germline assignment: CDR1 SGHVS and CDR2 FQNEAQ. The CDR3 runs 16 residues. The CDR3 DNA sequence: TGTGCCAGCAGCTTAGTTGGGCTAGCGGGAGTGGGGGAGCAGTACTTC. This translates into CASSLVGLAGVGEQYF.